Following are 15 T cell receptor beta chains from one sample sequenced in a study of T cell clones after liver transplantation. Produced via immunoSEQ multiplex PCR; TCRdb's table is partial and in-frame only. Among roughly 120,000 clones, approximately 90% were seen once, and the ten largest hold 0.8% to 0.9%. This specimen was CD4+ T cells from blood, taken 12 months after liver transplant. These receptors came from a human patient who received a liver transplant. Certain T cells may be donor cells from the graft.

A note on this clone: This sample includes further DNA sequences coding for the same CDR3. CDR3 loop: CASSLGPTYNEQFF. CDR3 coding DNA: TGCGCCAGCAGCTTGGGTCCTACCTACAATGAGCAGTTCTTC. V and J are TRBV5-1 and TRBJ2-1, with unresolved D. V lost 0 bases to trimming and J lost 2 bases, with 6 bases between them. This CDR3 has 14 residues. The germline gives CDR1 SGHRS, CDR2 YFSETQ.

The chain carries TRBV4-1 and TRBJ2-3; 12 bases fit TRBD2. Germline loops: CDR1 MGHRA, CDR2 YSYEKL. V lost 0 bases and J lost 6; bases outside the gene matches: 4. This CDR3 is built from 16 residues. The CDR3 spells CASSQDSSGRADTQYF. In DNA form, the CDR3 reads TGCGCCAGCAGCCAAGACTCTAGCGGGAGGGCGGATACGCAGTATTTT.

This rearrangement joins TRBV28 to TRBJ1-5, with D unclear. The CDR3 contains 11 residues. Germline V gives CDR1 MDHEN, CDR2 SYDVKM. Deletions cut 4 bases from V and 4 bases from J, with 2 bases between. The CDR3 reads CASSWNQPQHF. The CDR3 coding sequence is TGTGCCAGCAGTTGGAATCAGCCCCAGCATTTT.

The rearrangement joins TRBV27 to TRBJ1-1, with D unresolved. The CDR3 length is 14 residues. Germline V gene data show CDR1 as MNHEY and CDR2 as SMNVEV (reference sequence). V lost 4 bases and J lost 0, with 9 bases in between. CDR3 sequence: CASSYRVMNTEAFF. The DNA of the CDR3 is TGTGCCAGCAGTTACCGGGTTATGAACACTGAAGCTTTCTTT.

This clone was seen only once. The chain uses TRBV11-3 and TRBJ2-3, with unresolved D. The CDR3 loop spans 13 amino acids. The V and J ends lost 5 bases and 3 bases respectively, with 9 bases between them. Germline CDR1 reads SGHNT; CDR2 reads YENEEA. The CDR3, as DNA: TGTGCCAGCAGCCTGGACGGGACAGATACGCAGTATTTT. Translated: CASSLDGTDTQYF.

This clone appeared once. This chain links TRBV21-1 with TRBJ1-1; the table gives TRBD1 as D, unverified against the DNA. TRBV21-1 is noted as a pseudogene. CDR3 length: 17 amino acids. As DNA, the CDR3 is TGTGCCAGCAGCAAGGGGACAGCTACTACCGTGAACACTGAAGCTTTCTTT. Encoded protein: CASSKGTATTVNTEAFF.

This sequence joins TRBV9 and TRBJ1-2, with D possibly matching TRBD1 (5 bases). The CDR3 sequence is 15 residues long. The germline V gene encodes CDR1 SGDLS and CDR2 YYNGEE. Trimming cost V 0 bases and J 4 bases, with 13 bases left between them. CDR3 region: CASSVDAGSIYGYTF. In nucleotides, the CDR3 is TGTGCCAGCAGCGTAGACGCAGGGAGTATCTATGGCTACACCTTC.

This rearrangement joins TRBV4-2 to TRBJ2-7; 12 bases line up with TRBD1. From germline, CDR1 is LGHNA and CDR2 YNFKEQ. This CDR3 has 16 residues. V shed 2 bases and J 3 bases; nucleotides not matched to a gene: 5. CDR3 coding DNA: TGTGCCAGCAGCCAACCGGGACAGGGGGCTCTCTACGAGCAGTACTTC. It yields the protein CASSQPGQGALYEQYF.

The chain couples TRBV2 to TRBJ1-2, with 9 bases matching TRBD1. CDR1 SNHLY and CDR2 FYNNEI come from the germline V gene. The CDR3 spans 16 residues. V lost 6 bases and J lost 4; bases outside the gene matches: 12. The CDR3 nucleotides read TGTGCCAGCAGCTACACAGGGGGCTCAGAACCCTATGGCTACACCTTC. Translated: CASSYTGGSEPYGYTF.

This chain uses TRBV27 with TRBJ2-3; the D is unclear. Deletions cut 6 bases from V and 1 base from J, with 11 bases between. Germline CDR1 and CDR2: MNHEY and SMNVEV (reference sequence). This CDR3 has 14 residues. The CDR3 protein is CASRGFAGTDTQYF. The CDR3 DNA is TGTGCCAGCAGAGGATTTGCGGGCACAGATACGCAGTATTTT.

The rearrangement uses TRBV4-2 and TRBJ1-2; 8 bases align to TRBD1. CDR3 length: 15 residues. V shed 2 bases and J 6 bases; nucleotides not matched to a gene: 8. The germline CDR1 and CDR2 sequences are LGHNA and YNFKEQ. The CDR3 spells CASSQPDREVDGYTF. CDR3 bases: TGTGCCAGCAGCCAACCGGACAGGGAGGTCGATGGCTACACCTTC.

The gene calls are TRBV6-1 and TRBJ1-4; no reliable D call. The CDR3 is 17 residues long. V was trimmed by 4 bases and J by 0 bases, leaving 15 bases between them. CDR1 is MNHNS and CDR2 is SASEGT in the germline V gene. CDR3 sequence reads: CASSGYRQVATNEKLFF. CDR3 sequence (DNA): TGTGCCAGCAGTGGTTATCGGCAGGTTGCAACTAATGAAAAACTGTTTTTT.

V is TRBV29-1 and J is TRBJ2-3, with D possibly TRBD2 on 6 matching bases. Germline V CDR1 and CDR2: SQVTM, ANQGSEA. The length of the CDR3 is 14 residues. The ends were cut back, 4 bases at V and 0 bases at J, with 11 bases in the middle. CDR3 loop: CSVGLAKSTDTQYF. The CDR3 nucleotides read TGCAGCGTTGGGCTAGCGAAAAGCACAGATACGCAGTATTTT.

CDR3 region: CASSSAGQSNEQFF. CDR3 nucleotides: TGTGCCAGCAGCTCGGCAGGACAGAGCAATGAGCAGTTCTTC. The chain links TRBV7-8 to TRBJ2-1; possibly TRBD1 for D (6 bases). Trimming removed 4 bases at V and 6 bases at J, with 13 bases between. Germline loops: CDR1 SGHVS, CDR2 FQNEAQ. The CDR3 contains 14 residues.

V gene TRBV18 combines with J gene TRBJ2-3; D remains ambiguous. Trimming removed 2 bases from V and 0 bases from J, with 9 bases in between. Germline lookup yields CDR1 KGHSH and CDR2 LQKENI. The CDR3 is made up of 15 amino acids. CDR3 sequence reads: CASSPIATSTDTQYF. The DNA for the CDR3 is TGTGCCAGCTCACCAATCGCAACCAGCACAGATACGCAGTATTTT. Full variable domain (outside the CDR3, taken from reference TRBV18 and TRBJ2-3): NAGVMQNPRHLVRRRGQEARLRCSPMKGHSHVYWYRQLPEEGLKFMVYLQKENIIDESGMPKERFSAEFPKEGPSILRIQQVVRGDSAAYFCASSPIATSTDTQYFGPGTRLTVL.